Given below is one T cell receptor (beta chain) in context. From germline, CDR1 is SEHNR and CDR2 FQNEAQ (reference sequence). This CDR3 has 15 amino acids. V lost 3 bases and J lost 10; bases outside the gene matches: 7. This specimen comes from a study of cytomegalovirus exposure and HLA in healthy donors. A multiplex PCR was run with 60 Vbeta primers and 13 Jbeta primers. Sequenced by immunoSEQ multiplex PCR; TCRdb stores in-frame clones only, minus some. This sample has 70,000 or so clones, with more than 80% found just once. The chain carries TRBV7-9 and TRBJ1-6; 9 bases are shared with TRBD1. The clonotype was recovered from a woman in her thirties in good health and CMV-seropositive. Source material: PBMCs. CDR3 sequence: CASSLMGQGESPLHF. CDR3 coding DNA: TGTGCCAGCAGCTTGATGGGACAGGGAGAGTCACCCCTCCACTTT.